This T cell receptor (beta chain) was observed in a study of beta chain features in type 1 diabetes. The authors reverse transcribed all of the isolated RNA, so sequencing captured expressed TCRB transcripts. Sequencing used immunoSEQ multiplex PCR; TCRdb keeps in-frame clones, though not all of them. The repertoire consists of approximately 170,000 clones, with approximately 8.4% occurring once and the leading ten covering 2.3%. Trimming removed 0 bases at V and 5 bases at J, with 7 bases between. CDR1 is SGHTA, CDR2 FQGTGA, per germline. This CDR3 comprises 13 residues. Study-wide results and limits: A cDNA-based sequencing approach could over-represent cells with high TCR expression.

Regarding this clone: Its matching antigen is unknown.

The chain couples TRBV7-3 to TRBJ2-5; the D is unclear. Source material: central memory CD4+ T cells from blood. This TCR came from a woman under 30 in good health. CDR3 amino acids: CASSLTFAETQYF. The CDR3 nucleotides are TGTGCCAGCAGCTTAACGTTCGCGGAGACCCAGTACTTC.